The 20 T cell receptor beta chains below come from one sample, sequenced in a study of siplizumab effects on memory and regulatory T cells. TCRdb's table, derived via immunoSEQ multiplex PCR, lists solely in-frame clones and lacks some. Among about 110,000 clones, around 92% were seen once, and the ten largest hold about 0.7%. Sample: Tregs sorted from blood. The receptor source for this set is a human donor in good health.

V usage is TRBV2 and J usage is TRBJ1-5; maybe TRBD1 (5 bases). Trimming shortened V by 5 bases and J by 4 bases, and 12 bases separated the two germline ends. Germline CDR1 SNHLY, CDR2 FYNNEI. The CDR3 is made up of 14 amino acids. CDR3 in DNA: TGTGCCAGCAGTACCAGACAGTTTAATCAGCCCCAGCATTTT. This sequence encodes CASSTRQFNQPQHF.

V gene TRBV5-5 combines with J gene TRBJ1-1; no firm D call. Germline V lookup: CDR1 SGHKS, CDR2 YYEKEE (reference sequence). The CDR3 has 13 residues. Trimming took 0 bases from V and 3 from J, leaving 6 bases between them. The CDR3 region has the DNA TGTGCCAGCAGCTTGGACAGAGACACTGAAGCTTTCTTT. As protein: CASSLDRDTEAFF.

V is TRBV6-5 and J is TRBJ1-2, with a possible D match to TRBD1 (6 bases). Germline CDR1 is MNHEY and CDR2 is SVGAGI. With 1 base removed from V and 1 base from J, the gap between germline ends came to 13 bases. The CDR3 extends over 16 amino acids. In DNA form, the CDR3 reads TGTGCCAGCAGTTACTTAGTGGGGGCCAATAACTATGGCTACACCTTC. This gives the protein CASSYLVGANNYGYTF.

This sequence joins TRBV6-5 and TRBJ1-2; possible D gene TRBD1, 5 bases. CDR1 and CDR2 from the germline V gene are MNHEY and SVGAGI. The ends were cut back, 8 bases at V and 3 bases at J, with 16 bases in the middle. The CDR3 has 14 amino acids. CDR3 protein: CASFKRDVDYGYTF. CDR3 nucleotide sequence: TGTGCCAGCTTTAAACGGGACGTAGACTATGGCTACACCTTC.

This clone was seen once. The genes are TRBV18 and TRBJ2-5, with a possible D match to TRBD2 (5 bases). This CDR3 has 15 residues. The V and J ends lost 2 bases and 1 base respectively, with 11 bases between them. Germline CDR1 reads KGHSH; CDR2 reads LQKENI. CDR3 in DNA: TGTGCCAGCTCACCAAATCAAGCGGCCCAAGAGACCCAGTACTTC. Protein: CASSPNQAAQETQYF.

V and J are TRBV5-1 and TRBJ2-7, with 7 bases lining up with TRBD1. V was pared by 4 bases and J by 5 bases, with 3 bases of the junction left unmatched. There are 12 residues in the CDR3. CDR1 and CDR2 (germline): SGHRS, YFSETQ. The CDR3 nucleotides are TGCGCCAGCAGCCAGACAGGGAACGAGCAGTACTTC. This encodes CASSQTGNEQYF. The full variable domain, in which reference TRBV5-1 and TRBJ2-7 provide the parts outside the CDR3, is KAGVTQTPRYLIKTRGQQVTLSCSPISGHRSVSWYQQTPGQGLQFLFEYFSETQRNKGNFPGRFSGRQFSNSRSEMNVSTLELGDSALYLCASSQTGNEQYFGPGTRLTVT.

This chain links TRBV6-6 with TRBJ1-5; the match to TRBD1 covers 8 bases. CDR1 and CDR2 from the germline V gene are MNHNY and SVGAGI (reference sequence). The CDR3 sequence is 15 residues long. J was trimmed by 4 bases and V by 6 bases; bases with no gene match: 8. The CDR3 reads CASSLGTGVNQPQHF. In DNA, the CDR3 is TGTGCCAGCAGCCTAGGGACAGGCGTAAATCAGCCCCAGCATTTT.

The chain has TRBV28 and TRBJ1-5, with 9 bases matching TRBD1. Germline values: CDR1 MDHEN, CDR2 SYDVKM. This CDR3 comprises 15 residues. V was clipped by 6 bases and J by 6 bases; unmatched bases: 9. The CDR3 DNA reads as TGTGCCAGCAGCCCAATAAACAGGGGGCGTCAGCCCCAGCATTTT. As protein: CASSPINRGRQPQHF.

The chain employs TRBV7-2 and TRBJ2-3; D gene unclear. The CDR3 is 11 amino acids. The germline CDR1 and CDR2 sequences are SGHTA and FQGNSA. V lost 8 bases to trimming and J lost 1 base, with 4 bases between them. The CDR3: CASRGTDTQYF. The CDR3 DNA sequence: TGTGCCAGCCGAGGCACAGATACGCAGTATTTT.

The chain combines TRBV19 with TRBJ1-5; the D is unclear. V was cut by 3 bases and J by 0 bases, with 12 bases left in between. Germline CDR1 is LNHDA and CDR2 is SQIVND (reference sequence). This CDR3 region has 16 residues. This CDR3 is CASSITGDNSNQPQHF. The CDR3 nucleotides read TGTGCCAGTAGTATCACGGGAGATAATAGCAATCAGCCCCAGCATTTT.

This chain uses TRBV5-1 with TRBJ2-7; TRBD1 aligns across 9 bases. The junction had 12 bases not matched to a gene; V was cut back by 4 bases and J by 4 bases. The V gene's germline CDR1 is SGHRS and CDR2 YFSETQ. The CDR3 consists of 16 residues. The CDR3 loop reads CASSVEPGQGRYEQYF. The CDR3 coding sequence is TGCGCCAGCAGCGTAGAACCGGGACAGGGACGTTACGAGCAGTACTTC.

The chain carries TRBV5-1 and TRBJ2-1, with 8 bases that match TRBD1. Germline CDR1 is SGHRS and CDR2 is YFSETQ. V gave up 6 bases and J gave up 5 bases; unmatched junction bases: 10. CDR3 length equals 15 residues. The CDR3 DNA reads as TGCGCCAGCATCCCCGGGACAGGCATGGACAATGAGCAGTTCTTC. It yields the protein CASIPGTGMDNEQFF.

The chain uses TRBV10-3 and TRBJ2-7; D call uncertain. The CDR3 has 13 amino acids. Germline V gives CDR1 ENHRY, CDR2 SYGVKD. V was shortened by 7 bases and J by 2 bases, with 12 bases between the two germline ends. The CDR3: CAIINSATYEQYF. In DNA, the CDR3 is TGTGCCATCATAAACTCAGCTACCTACGAGCAGTACTTC.

This clone was observed once. This chain links TRBV7-9 with TRBJ2-3, with D possibly TRBD2 on 6 matching bases. Trimming stripped 4 bases from V and 3 bases from J, with 20 bases between. Germline CDR1 is SEHNR and CDR2 is FQNEAQ (reference sequence). This CDR3 is built from 17 residues. The CDR3 sequence is CASSSNLRAGGTDTQYF. The CDR3 coding sequence is TGTGCCAGCAGCTCAAACCTACGAGCGGGTGGAACAGATACGCAGTATTTT.

This clone was counted a single time. The chain has TRBV5-1 and TRBJ1-2; weak D call: TRBD1 (6 bases). CDR1 and CDR2 (germline): SGHRS, YFSETQ. V was shortened by 0 bases and J by 8 bases, with 8 bases between the two germline ends. This CDR3 has 12 residues. In DNA form, the CDR3 reads TGCGCCAGCAGCTTGGCAGGGGAAGGCTACACCTTC. Its translation: CASSLAGEGYTF.

The chain has TRBV4-2 and TRBJ2-5, with D uncertain. The CDR3 totals 12 residues. Germline CDR1 is LGHNA and CDR2 is YNFKEQ. V shed 5 bases and J shed 3 bases, with 7 bases lying between them. Here the CDR3 reads CASSKGKETQYF. CDR3 nucleotides: TGTGCCAGCAGCAAAGGGAAAGAGACCCAGTACTTC.

The chain uses TRBV5-1 and TRBJ2-7; unclear D gene. Germline lookup yields CDR1 SGHRS and CDR2 YFSETQ. The CDR3 contains 14 residues. V dropped 1 base and J dropped 0 bases, with 8 bases sitting between them. CDR3 in amino acids: CASSLYAVSYEQYF. CDR3 DNA sequence: TGCGCCAGCAGCTTGTATGCCGTCTCCTACGAGCAGTACTTC.

The chain links TRBV12-5 to TRBJ2-3, with D possibly TRBD2 on 6 matching bases. This CDR3 contains 14 residues. Germline CDR1 LGHNT, CDR2 FRNRAP. Trimming stripped 3 bases from V and 5 bases from J, with 12 bases between. The CDR3 spells CASGFGLAIDTQYF. The DNA of the CDR3 is TGTGCTAGTGGTTTCGGTCTAGCGATAGATACGCAGTATTTT.

The chain joins TRBV19 to TRBJ2-7, with TRBD1 matching 9 bases. V was pared by 6 bases and J by 3 bases, with 6 bases of the junction left unmatched. Germline values: CDR1 LNHDA, CDR2 SQIVND (reference sequence). This CDR3 region has 14 residues. DNA of the CDR3: TGTGCCAGTAGCCCGACAGGGGGGTACTACGAGCAGTACTTC. Its protein is CASSPTGGYYEQYF.

The rearrangement uses TRBV5-1 and TRBJ2-1, with a weak D call TRBD2 (5 bases). The V gene's germline CDR1 is SGHRS and CDR2 YFSETQ. The CDR3 contains 12 residues. The V end was cut by 2 bases, the J end by 6 bases, with 6 bases between. This CDR3 reads CASSFTSNEQFF. CDR3 bases: TGCGCCAGCAGCTTTACTAGCAATGAGCAGTTCTTC.